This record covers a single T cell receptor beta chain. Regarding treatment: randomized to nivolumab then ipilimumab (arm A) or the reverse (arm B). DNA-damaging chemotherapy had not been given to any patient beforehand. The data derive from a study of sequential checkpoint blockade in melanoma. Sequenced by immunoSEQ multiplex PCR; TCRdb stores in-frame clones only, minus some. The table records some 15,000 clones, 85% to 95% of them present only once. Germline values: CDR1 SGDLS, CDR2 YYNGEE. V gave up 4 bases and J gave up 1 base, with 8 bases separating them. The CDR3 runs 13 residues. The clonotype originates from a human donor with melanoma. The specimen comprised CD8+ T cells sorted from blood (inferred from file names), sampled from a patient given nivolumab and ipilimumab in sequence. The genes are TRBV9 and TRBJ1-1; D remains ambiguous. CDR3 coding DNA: TGTGCCAGCAGCCCACCCAGGAACACTGAAGCTTTCTTT. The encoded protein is CASSPPRNTEAFF.